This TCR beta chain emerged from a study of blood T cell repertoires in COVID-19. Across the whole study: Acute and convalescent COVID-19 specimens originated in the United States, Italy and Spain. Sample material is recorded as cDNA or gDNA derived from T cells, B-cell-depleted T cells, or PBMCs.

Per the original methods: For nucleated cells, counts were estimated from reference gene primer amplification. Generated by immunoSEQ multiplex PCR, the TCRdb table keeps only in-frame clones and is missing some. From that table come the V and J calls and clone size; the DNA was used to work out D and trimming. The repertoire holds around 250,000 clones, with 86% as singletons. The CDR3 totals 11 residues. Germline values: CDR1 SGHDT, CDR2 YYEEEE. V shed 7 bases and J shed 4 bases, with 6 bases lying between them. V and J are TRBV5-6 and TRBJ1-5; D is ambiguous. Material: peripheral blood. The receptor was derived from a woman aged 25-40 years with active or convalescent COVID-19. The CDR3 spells CASGQNQPQHF. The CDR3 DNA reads TGTGCCAGCGGGCAGAATCAGCCCCAGCATTTT.